The clone carrying this T cell receptor beta chain has at least ten counts. Its antigen is undetermined. The CDR3 loop spans 14 amino acids. V was pared by 5 bases and J by 5 bases, with 6 bases of the junction left unmatched. In germline, CDR1 is KGHSH, CDR2 LQKENI. Time point indicated: newly diagnosed GD, antithyroid drugs for less than 3 months. PBMCs were the source of the RNA used for TCR sequencing. The data are from a study of regulatory T cells in long-lasting Graves disease. The wider study: Duration of antithyroid drug therapy among newly diagnosed Graves' patients was under 3 months.

The authors built TCR beta libraries using iRepertoire HTBI primers and Arm-PCR of CDR3 regions. TCRdb reprocessed the multiplex PCR reads via MiXCR and lists one record per CDR3 protein. The sample holds under 250,000 distinct CDR3 sequences; about 19% are singletons and the top ten take about 10%. Study-wide findings and caveats: Among persistent patients, a larger number of public clonotypes were shared (approximately 3,000) than among newly diagnosed patients (roughly 970).

The same data also went into a second study, on T cells in Graves' hyperthyroidism and ophthalmopathy.

The material sequenced was peripheral blood mononuclear cells (PBMCs), taken at new diagnosis, from a patient treated with antithyroid drugs. This chain uses TRBV18 with TRBJ1-1; 9 nucleotides match TRBD1. The origin of this receptor is a woman aged 30 to 39 with Graves disease. The CDR3 sequence is CASSAGTGLTEAFF. DNA for the CDR3: TGTGCCAGCTCAGCCGGGACAGGGCTTACTGAAGCTTTCTTT.